This T cell receptor (beta chain) was identified during a study of early T cells in non-severe SARS-CoV-2 infection. CDR3 length: 14 residues. The germline V and J ends were trimmed by 1 base and 6 bases, with 9 bases remaining between them. The germline V gene has CDR1 LGHNA and CDR2 YNFKEQ. Study results and caveats: Private and CD4 specificities were missed by VDJdb matching, skewed to anti-spike CD8.

Details on this clonotype: The antigen is not known.

Each CDR3 protein is one row after TCRdb ran MiXCR on the 5' RACE reads. This sample has about 110,000 distinct CDR3 sequences, with around an eighth found just once. The sample in question was whole blood, obtained at baseline. The chain combines TRBV4-2 with TRBJ2-2, with D maybe TRBD2 (6 bases). The sequence was obtained from an adult who was a healthcare worker with PCR-confirmed SARS-CoV-2 infection or an uninfected control (not recorded which). The CDR3 sequence: CASSQAGASGELFF. The CDR3 DNA sequence: TGTGCCAGCAGCCAAGCGGGAGCATCCGGGGAGCTGTTTTTT.